This T cell receptor beta chain was sequenced during a study of blood T cell repertoires in COVID-19. Data came from immunoSEQ multiplex PCR; TCRdb stores just in-frame clones and leaves some out. The sample lists roughly 120,000 clones, about 86% occurring once. Germline-derived CDR1 and CDR2 are KGHSH and LQKENI. Trimming removed 3 bases at V and 1 base at J, with 10 bases between. CDR3 length: 14 residues. This clone was found once. The source material was peripheral blood. The rearrangement joins TRBV18 to TRBJ2-7; D gene ambiguous. The receptor was isolated from a man in his 70s who had recovered from COVID-19. CDR3 nucleotide sequence: TGTGCCAGCTCACCGGGCAGGCAATCCTACGAGCAGTACTTC. Translation gives CASSPGRQSYEQYF.